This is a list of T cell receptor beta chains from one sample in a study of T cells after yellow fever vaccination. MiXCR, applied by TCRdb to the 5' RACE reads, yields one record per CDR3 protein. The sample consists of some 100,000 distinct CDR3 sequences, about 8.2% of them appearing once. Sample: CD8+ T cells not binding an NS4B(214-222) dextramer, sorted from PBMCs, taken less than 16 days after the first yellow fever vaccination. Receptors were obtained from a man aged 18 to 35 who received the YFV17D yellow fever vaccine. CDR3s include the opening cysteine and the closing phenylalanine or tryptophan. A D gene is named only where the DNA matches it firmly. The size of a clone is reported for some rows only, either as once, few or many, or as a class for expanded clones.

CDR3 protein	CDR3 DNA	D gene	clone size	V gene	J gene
CASSSLFIAKNIQYF	TGTGCCAGCAGTTCTCTATTCATAGCCAAAAACATTCAGTACTTC	NA	NA	TRBV6-5	TRBJ2-4
CASSGPGGGSGNTIYF	TGCGCCAGCAGTGGACCAGGCGGGGGGTCTGGAAACACCATATATTTT	NA	many	TRBV10-2	TRBJ1-3
CAISADRGDSPLHF	TGTGCCATCAGTGCGGACAGGGGAGATTCACCCCTCCACTTT	TRBD1	NA	TRBV10-3	TRBJ1-6
CASSASEGLTDTQYF	TGTGCCAGCAGCGCCTCGGAGGGATTGACAGATACGCAGTATTTT	NA	few	TRBV11-3	TRBJ2-3
CASSQGPERFTEAFF	TGCGCCAGCAGCCAAGGCCCTGAACGGTTCACTGAAGCTTTCTTT	NA	NA	TRBV4-1	TRBJ1-1
CSVERLSTSYNEQFF	TGCAGCGTTGAGAGGCTATCGACCTCCTACAATGAGCAGTTCTTC	NA	NA	TRBV29-1	TRBJ2-1
CSVEVGEGQLYF	TGCAGCGTTGAAGTAGGGGAGGGGCAGCTGTACTTC	TRBD2	NA	TRBV29-1	TRBJ2-5
CASSHRKVLSNTGELFF	TGTGCCAGCAGCCACAGGAAGGTGCTGTCGAACACCGGGGAGCTGTTTTTT	NA	many	TRBV7-9	TRBJ2-2
CASSQLQGPLSYEQYF	TGTGCCAGCAGCCAACTGCAGGGGCCTTTATCCTACGAGCAGTACTTC	NA	NA	TRBV7-9	TRBJ2-7
CASREDRDYAFDGYTF	TGTGCCAGCAGGGAGGACAGGGACTATGCGTTTGATGGCTACACCTTC	TRBD1	NA	TRBV6-2/TRBV6-3	TRBJ1-2
CAMLAGFEQYF	TGTGCCATGCTAGCAGGGTTCGAGCAGTACTTC	NA	once	TRBV10-3	TRBJ2-7
CATQSLFGGSDEQFF	TGTGCCACCCAATCTCTTTTTGGGGGGAGCGATGAGCAGTTCTTC	NA	few	TRBV24-1	TRBJ2-1
CASSSEFQGGNIQYF	TGTGCCAGCAGTTCAGAATTCCAGGGCGGAAACATTCAGTACTTC	NA	few	TRBV12-3/TRBV12-4	TRBJ2-4
CASSRNPWTGGNTEAFF	TGTGCCAGCTCGCGAAACCCGTGGACAGGGGGGAACACTGAAGCTTTCTTT	TRBD1	NA	TRBV6-1	TRBJ1-1
CASRWGGSEKLFF	TGTGCCAGCCGCTGGGGGGGGAGTGAAAAACTGTTTTTT	NA	NA	TRBV3-1	TRBJ1-4
CSVVGQGEGEAFF	TGCAGCGTTGTGGGACAGGGTGAGGGGGAGGCTTTCTTT	TRBD1	few	TRBV29-1	TRBJ1-1
CASSQDEGRAYQETQYF	TGCGCCAGCAGCCAAGATGAGGGCAGGGCGTACCAAGAGACCCAGTACTTC	NA	many	TRBV4-3	TRBJ2-5
CASRDREGRGYTF	TGTGCCAGCAGGGATCGGGAGGGTCGTGGCTACACCTTC	NA	few	TRBV7-9	TRBJ1-2
CASSQEQVGTDTQYF	TGCGCCAGCAGCCAAGAACAGGTTGGCACAGATACGCAGTATTTT	NA	many	TRBV4-1	TRBJ2-3
CASSQDRVGDSYEQYF	TGCGCCAGCAGCCAAGATAGGGTAGGCGACTCCTACGAGCAGTACTTC	NA	few	TRBV4-1	TRBJ2-7
CASSLAGSNVLTF	TGTGCCAGCAGCTTAGCCGGATCCAACGTCCTGACTTTC	NA	NA	TRBV7-2	TRBJ2-6
CASSIGQGYNEQFF	TGTGCCAGTAGTATCGGGCAGGGGTACAATGAGCAGTTCTTC	NA	few	TRBV19	TRBJ2-1
CASSAGAYTEAFF	TGCGCCAGCAGCGCGGGGGCCTACACTGAAGCTTTCTTT	NA	few	TRBV5-1	TRBJ1-1
CSVEDGGTDEQFF	TGCAGCGTTGAAGATGGGGGGACGGATGAGCAGTTCTTC	NA	NA	TRBV29-1	TRBJ2-1
CASSRLSEPLHF	TGCGCCAGCAGCCGCCTCAGTGAACCCCTCCACTTT	NA	NA	TRBV4-3	TRBJ1-6
CASNLSGSSSGNTIYF	TGTGCCAGCAACCTTTCCGGGAGCAGCTCTGGAAACACCATATATTTT	NA	few	TRBV28	TRBJ1-3
CASSPGRNSYEQYF	TGTGCCAGCAGCCCGGGACGGAACTCCTACGAGCAGTACTTC	NA	few	TRBV5-6	TRBJ2-7
CASSRGGALNTEAFF	TGTGCCAGCAGCCGGGGAGGGGCTTTGAACACTGAAGCTTTCTTT	NA	medium-sized	TRBV14	TRBJ1-1
CASSEGRSHAQPQHF	TGTGCCAGCAGTGAAGGGAGGTCCCACGCTCAGCCCCAGCATTTT	NA	few	TRBV6-1	TRBJ1-5
CASSPLDRDRGYNNEKLFF	TGTGCCAGCAGCCCTCTCGACCGGGACAGGGGTTATAATAATGAAAAACTGTTTTTT	NA	NA	TRBV21-1	TRBJ1-4
CASSVGAISDEQYF	TGTGCCAGTAGCGTCGGGGCAATTTCCGACGAGCAGTACTTC	NA	few	TRBV19	TRBJ2-7
CASSQGMKGETQYF	TGCGCCAGCAGCCAAGGGATGAAGGGGGAGACCCAGTACTTC	NA	few	TRBV4-1	TRBJ2-5
CAISAPAGEQFF	TGTGCCATCAGTGCCCCCGCCGGTGAGCAGTTCTTC	NA	many	TRBV10-3	TRBJ2-1